The 27 T cell receptor beta chains reported below all come from one sample, sequenced in a study of CD8+ T cells in alopecia areata. Extracted RNA was reverse transcribed into cDNA, the sequencing template. Generated by immunoSEQ multiplex PCR, the TCRdb table keeps only in-frame clones and is missing some. The sample lists about 180,000 clones, approximately 70% seen once, with 9.5% to 12% in the top ten. The sequenced sample was CD8+ T cells sorted from blood, obtained at week 0. These receptor sequences come from a human donor with alopecia areata.

This clone appeared a few times. This chain uses TRBV13 with TRBJ1-5; D uncertain. The CDR3 has 12 residues. Germline V gene sequence: CDR1 PRHDT, CDR2 FYEKMQ (reference sequence). V was trimmed by 3 bases and J by 6 bases, leaving 6 bases between them. CDR3 protein: CASSFLGQPQHF. Written as DNA, the CDR3 is TGTGCCAGCAGCTTTCTGGGTCAGCCCCAGCATTTT.

This chain connects TRBV28 to TRBJ2-1, with D possibly being TRBD1 (6 bases). This CDR3 spans 15 amino acids. Germline CDR1 reads MDHEN; CDR2 reads SYDVKM. V was pared by 5 bases and J by 2 bases, with 13 bases between. In DNA, the CDR3 is TGTGCCAGCAGTGTAACAGGGATTCCCTACAATGAGCAGTTCTTC. This codes for CASSVTGIPYNEQFF.

The chain joins TRBV29-1 to TRBJ2-5; D is perhaps TRBD1 (6 bases). CDR3 length equals 13 residues. Trimming took off 2 bases at V and 5 bases at J, with 12 bases between the two ends. Germline-derived CDR1 and CDR2 are SQVTM and ANQGSEA. DNA of the CDR3: TGCAGCGTTGAAAGCAGGGGCTGGGAGACCCAGTACTTC. It translates to CSVESRGWETQYF.

This clone has a handful of counts. This chain uses TRBV2 with TRBJ1-2, with 7 nucleotides matching TRBD1. The CDR3 sequence is 12 residues long. Germline CDR1 SNHLY, CDR2 FYNNEI. After removal of 6 bases from V and 4 bases from J, the junction contained 2 bases not matched to a gene. CDR3 amino acids: CASRGTVYGYTF. The CDR3 bases are TGTGCCAGCAGAGGGACAGTCTATGGCTACACCTTC.

This rearrangement joins TRBV9 to TRBJ1-2; the match to TRBD1 covers 7 bases. Germline CDR1 reads SGDLS; CDR2 reads YYNGEE. The CDR3 extends over 14 amino acids. The ends lost 0 bases at V and 5 bases at J; junction bases unmatched: 4. CDR3 amino acids: CASSVGRGGYGYTF. The CDR3 nucleotides are TGTGCCAGCAGCGTAGGCAGGGGGGGTTATGGCTACACCTTC. Combining the CDR3 with reference TRBV9 and TRBJ1-2 gives the whole variable domain DSGVTQTPKHLITATGQRVTLRCSPRSGDLSVYWYQQSLDQGLQFLIQYYNGEERAKGNILERFSAQQFPDLHSELNLSSLELGDSALYFCASSVGRGGYGYTFGSGTRLTVV.

The chain joins TRBV5-6 to TRBJ1-5; D unresolved. Trimming removed 0 bases from V and 8 bases from J, with 9 bases in between. The CDR3 contains 13 residues. In germline, CDR1 is SGHDT, CDR2 YYEEEE. The CDR3 protein is CASSLGRVEPQHF. Here the CDR3 DNA reads TGTGCCAGCAGCTTGGGCCGCGTAGAGCCCCAGCATTTT.

This chain links TRBV21-1 with TRBJ1-1. TRBV21-1 is shown as a pseudogene. The length of the CDR3 is 16 residues. DNA for the CDR3: TGTGCCAGCAGCAAAGAAGAGGGCCTACGAAGCACTGAAGCTTTCTTT. This sequence encodes CASSKEEGLRSTEAFF.

The J gene is TRBJ2-7, the V gene TRBV6-5; possible D gene TRBD2, 6 bases. The CDR3 totals 13 residues. Germline CDR1 reads MNHEY; CDR2 reads SVGAGI. Trimming stripped 2 bases from V and 6 bases from J, with 11 bases between. CDR3 nucleotide sequence: TGTGCCAGCAGTTACGGGTTGGAGGGCGAGCAGTACTTC. It is translated as CASSYGLEGEQYF.

The rearrangement joins TRBV5-1 to TRBJ1-5, with D unclear. Germline loops: CDR1 SGHRS, CDR2 YFSETQ. Deletions cut 4 bases from V and 3 bases from J, with 17 bases between. The CDR3 loop spans 16 amino acids. The CDR3 region is CASSRDAQQDNQPQHF. The CDR3 DNA is TGCGCCAGCAGCCGGGATGCACAGCAAGACAATCAGCCCCAGCATTTT.

Of note for this clone: Different DNA sequences within this sample yield the same CDR3. The CDR3 region is CASSYSGGTGELFF. The CDR3 DNA reads as TGTGCCAGCAGTTACTCCGGCGGGACCGGGGAGCTGTTTTTT. The chain has TRBV6-6 and TRBJ2-2; maybe TRBD2 (5 bases). The CDR3 is 14 amino acids. Trimming took off 0 bases at V and 5 bases at J, with 7 bases between the two ends. Germline values: CDR1 MNHNY, CDR2 SVGAGI (reference sequence).

V usage is TRBV30 and J usage is TRBJ1-5, with unresolved D. Germline V gene data show CDR1 as GTSNPN and CDR2 as SVGIG (reference sequence). There are 15 residues in the CDR3. The V end lost 1 base, the J end lost 0 bases, and 10 bases lay between the germline ends. Here the CDR3 reads CAWSASGDSNQPQHF. The CDR3 DNA follows: TGTGCCTGGAGTGCATCCGGGGATAGCAATCAGCCCCAGCATTTT.

The chain joins TRBV7-7 to TRBJ1-1, with a weak D call TRBD1 (5 bases). Germline assignment: CDR1 SSHAT and CDR2 FNYEAQ (reference sequence). The germline V and J ends were trimmed by 1 base and 7 bases, with 10 bases remaining between them. This CDR3 is built from 13 residues. The CDR3 is CASSLGAGSEAFF. CDR3 nucleotide sequence: TGTGCCAGCAGCTTAGGAGCAGGGAGTGAAGCTTTCTTT.

This clone has just a few counts. The chain has TRBV4-1 and TRBJ2-4; the match to TRBD2 covers 9 bases. CDR1 MGHRA and CDR2 YSYEKL come from the germline V gene. The CDR3 runs 16 residues. V shed 4 bases, J shed 2 bases, and the junction held 6 bases outside the gene matches. The DNA of the CDR3 is TGCGCCAGCAGCCCACCTAGCGGGGCGACCAAAAACATTCAGTACTTC. Translating it yields CASSPPSGATKNIQYF.

The V and J genes are TRBV27 and TRBJ2-7; possible D gene TRBD1, 5 bases. CDR1 is MNHEY and CDR2 is SMNVEV in the germline V gene (reference sequence). The V end lost 3 bases, the J end lost 0 bases, and 6 bases lay between the germline ends. The CDR3 spans 13 residues. The CDR3: CASSLQGSYEQYF. The CDR3 nucleotides read TGTGCCAGCAGTTTGCAGGGCTCCTACGAGCAGTACTTC.

To note about this clone: An end of the junction does not agree with germline; a read error may underlie this. This chain connects TRBV9 to TRBJ1-6; D not certain. The CDR3 length is 14 residues. Germline V gives CDR1 SGDLS, CDR2 YYNGEE. Here the CDR3 DNA reads TGTGCCAGCAGCGTTATGAGGGATAACTCACCCCTCCACTTT. Amino acids: CASSVMRDNSPLHF.

The chain recombines TRBV27 with TRBJ1-1, with TRBD1 matching over 9 bases. There are 13 residues in the CDR3. Germline V gene sequence: CDR1 MNHEY, CDR2 SMNVEV (reference sequence). V shed 9 bases, J shed 10 bases, and the junction held 12 bases outside the gene matches. CDR3 DNA: TGTGCCAGTCTCTACGGACAGGGGACGGCAGCTTTCTTT. Its translation: CASLYGQGTAAFF.

This clone occurred a few times. The V gene is TRBV6-5, the J gene TRBJ2-5; 8 bases align to TRBD1. The CDR3 is 15 amino acids. Germline V CDR1 and CDR2: MNHEY, SVGAGI. J gave up 5 bases and V 5 bases, and 10 bases lay outside the gene matches. CDR3 sequence: CASSQLTGERETQYF. The CDR3 DNA reads as TGTGCCAGCAGTCAACTGACAGGGGAGCGGGAGACCCAGTACTTC.

This clone was found once. The genes are TRBV2 and TRBJ2-1; weak D call: TRBD1 (5 bases). V lost 4 bases and J lost 1, with 8 bases in between. Germline V lookup: CDR1 SNHLY, CDR2 FYNNEI. This CDR3 contains 14 residues. The CDR3 sequence is CASSAGWSYNEQFF. CDR3 bases: TGTGCCAGCAGTGCAGGGTGGTCCTACAATGAGCAGTTCTTC.

This clone was recorded a few times. The chain uses TRBV28 and TRBJ1-2; TRBD1 agrees at 10 bases. The CDR3 is 13 residues long. CDR1 and CDR2 from the germline V gene are MDHEN and SYDVKM. The V segment lost 5 bases and the J segment 5 bases; nucleotides outside the gene matches: 2. CDR3 bases: TGTGCCAGCAGTGCGGACAGGGGGTATGGCTACACCTTC. Its protein product is CASSADRGYGYTF.

This clone came up once. The V and J genes are TRBV5-6 and TRBJ2-3; TRBD2 matches 8 bases. Germline V gives CDR1 SGHDT, CDR2 YYEEEE. Unmatched junction bases numbered 17, after V lost 3 bases and J lost 11 bases. The CDR3 loop spans 16 amino acids. CDR3: CASSSAAGGRPYGQYF. The DNA of the CDR3 is TGTGCCAGCAGCTCCGCCGCGGGGGGCCGACCCTATGGGCAGTATTTT.

This clone was recorded a few times. V usage is TRBV6-6 and J usage is TRBJ1-5, with a weak D call TRBD1 (5 bases). Per germline, CDR1 MNHNY and CDR2 SVGAGI (reference sequence). V lost 5 bases, J lost 16 bases, and 15 bases lay in between. This CDR3 comprises 11 residues. CDR3 amino acids: CASSPGTKVHF. DNA of the CDR3: TGTGCCAGCAGTCCCGGGACGAAAGTCCATTTT.

The rearrangement joins TRBV14 to TRBJ2-5; TRBD1 agrees at 9 bases. CDR3 length: 16 amino acids. J gave up 4 bases and V 4 bases, and 10 bases lay outside the gene matches. From germline, CDR1 is SGHDN and CDR2 FVKESK. CDR3 in DNA: TGTGCCAGCAGCCTCACTCCGGGACAGGGTCGAGAGACCCAGTACTTC. Its translation is CASSLTPGQGRETQYF.

The chain combines TRBV4-1 with TRBJ1-5, with D possibly TRBD1 on 5 matching bases. The CDR3 runs to 14 residues. V lost 4 bases and J 7 bases, leaving 14 bases between the germline ends. The germline V gene has CDR1 MGHRA and CDR2 YSYEKL. The CDR3 coding sequence is TGCGCCAGCAGCCCCATCGAAGGGGAGCAGCCCCAGCATTTT. It codes for CASSPIEGEQPQHF.

V is TRBV7-9 and J is TRBJ2-7, with D hard to call. From germline, CDR1 is SEHNR and CDR2 FQNEAQ (reference sequence). CDR3 length: 12 amino acids. V dropped 3 bases and J dropped 1 base, with 4 bases sitting between them. CDR3 in amino acids: CASSFGSYEQYF. Here the CDR3 DNA reads TGTGCCAGCAGCTTCGGGTCCTACGAGCAGTACTTC.

CDR3 loop: CARDGGAFDGYTF. In DNA, the CDR3 is TGTGCCAGGGACGGGGGCGCGTTCGATGGCTACACCTTC. The rearrangement joins TRBV7-2 to TRBJ1-2; TRBD1 might be the D (6 bases). This CDR3 comprises 13 residues. V was shortened by 9 bases and J by 6 bases, with 17 bases between the two germline ends. CDR1 is SGHTA and CDR2 is FQGNSA in the germline V gene. The full variable domain, completed using reference TRBV7-2 and TRBJ1-2, is GAGVSQSPSNKVTEKGKDVELRCDPISGHTALYWYRQSLGQGLEFLIYFQGNSAPDKSGLPSDRFSAERTGGSVSTLTIQRTQQEDSAVYLCARDGGAFDGYTFGSGTRLTVV.

This rearrangement joins TRBV2 to TRBJ2-1; D gene ambiguous. This CDR3 has 12 residues. Germline CDR1 is SNHLY and CDR2 is FYNNEI. Trimming took 10 bases from V and 6 from J, leaving 13 bases between them. The CDR3 DNA reads TGTGCCATCTCTGGACCGGCCAATGAGCAGTTCTTC. It specifies CAISGPANEQFF. The full variable domain, in which reference TRBV2 and TRBJ2-1 provide the parts outside the CDR3, is EPEVTQTPSHQVTQMGQEVILRCVPISNHLYFYWYRQILGQKVEFLVSFYNNEISEKSEIFDDQFSVERPDGSNFTLKIRSTKLEDSAMYFCAISGPANEQFFGPGTRLTVL.

This sequence joins TRBV4-1 and TRBJ1-2, with TRBD1 identical over 8 bases. The V gene's germline CDR1 is MGHRA and CDR2 YSYEKL. The CDR3 extends over 13 amino acids. Germline trimming cut 4 bases from V and 3 bases from J; bases unmatched to any gene: 1. CDR3 in amino acids: CASSPGQDYGYTF. The CDR3, as DNA: TGCGCCAGCAGCCCGGGACAGGACTATGGCTACACCTTC.